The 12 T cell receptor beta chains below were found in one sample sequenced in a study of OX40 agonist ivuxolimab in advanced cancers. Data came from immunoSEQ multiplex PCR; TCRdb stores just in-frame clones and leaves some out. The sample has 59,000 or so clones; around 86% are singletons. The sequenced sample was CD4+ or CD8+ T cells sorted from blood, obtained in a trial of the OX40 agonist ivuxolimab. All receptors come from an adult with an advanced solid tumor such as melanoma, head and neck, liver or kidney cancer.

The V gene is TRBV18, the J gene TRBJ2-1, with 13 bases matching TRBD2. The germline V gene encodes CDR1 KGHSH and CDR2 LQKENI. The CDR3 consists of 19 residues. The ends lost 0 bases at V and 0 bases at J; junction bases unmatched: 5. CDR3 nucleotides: TGTGCCAGCTCACCACCGACTAGCGGGGGGCATAGCTCCTACAATGAGCAGTTCTTC. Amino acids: CASSPPTSGGHSSYNEQFF.

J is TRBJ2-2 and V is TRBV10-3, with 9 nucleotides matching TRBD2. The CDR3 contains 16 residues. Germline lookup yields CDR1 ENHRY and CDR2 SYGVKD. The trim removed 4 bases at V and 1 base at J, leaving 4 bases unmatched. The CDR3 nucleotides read TGTGCCATCAGTGGTAGCGGGAGCCTGAACACCGGGGAGCTGTTTTTT. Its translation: CAISGSGSLNTGELFF.

CDR3 nucleotide sequence: TGTGCCAGCAGCTTAGACAGGGGTGACGAGCAGTACTTC. Amino acid sequence: CASSLDRGDEQYF. The V call is TRBV7-7, the J call TRBJ2-7, with 7 nucleotides matching TRBD1. Germline V CDR1 and CDR2: SSHAT, FNYEAQ (reference sequence). This CDR3 is 13 amino acids long. V shed 1 base and J 5 bases; nucleotides not matched to a gene: 2.

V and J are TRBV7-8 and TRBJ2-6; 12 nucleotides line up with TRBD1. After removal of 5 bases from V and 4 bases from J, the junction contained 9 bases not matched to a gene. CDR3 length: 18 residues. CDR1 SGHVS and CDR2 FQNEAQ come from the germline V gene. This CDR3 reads CASSLPGQGASGANVLTF. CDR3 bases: TGTGCCAGCAGCCTTCCGGGACAGGGGGCCTCAGGGGCCAACGTCCTGACTTTC.

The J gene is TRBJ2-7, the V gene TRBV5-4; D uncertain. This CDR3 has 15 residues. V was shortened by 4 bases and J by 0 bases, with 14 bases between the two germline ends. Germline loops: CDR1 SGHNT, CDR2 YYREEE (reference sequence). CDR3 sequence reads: CASSPDLGSSYEQYF. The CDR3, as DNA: TGTGCCAGCAGCCCCGATCTTGGTAGCTCCTACGAGCAGTACTTC.

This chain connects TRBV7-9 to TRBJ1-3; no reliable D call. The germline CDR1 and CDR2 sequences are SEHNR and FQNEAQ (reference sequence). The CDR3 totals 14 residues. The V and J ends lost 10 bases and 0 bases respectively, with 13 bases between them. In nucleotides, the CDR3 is TGTGCCACCCGGATGTCTAGCTCTGGAAACACCATATATTTT. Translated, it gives CATRMSSSGNTIYF.

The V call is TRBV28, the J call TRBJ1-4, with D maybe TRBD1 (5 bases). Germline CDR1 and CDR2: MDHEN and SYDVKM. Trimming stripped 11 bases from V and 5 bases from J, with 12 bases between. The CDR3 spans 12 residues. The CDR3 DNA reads TGTGCCGGGGGACGGGAGAATGAAAAACTGTTTTTT. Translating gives CAGGRENEKLFF. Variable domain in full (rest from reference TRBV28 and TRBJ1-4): DVKVTQSSRYLVKRTGEKVFLECVQDMDHENMFWYRQDPGLGLRLIYFSYDVKMKEKGDIPEGYSVSREKKERFSLILESASTNQTSMYLCAGGRENEKLFFGSGTQLSVL.

The CDR3 region is CASSGGLRSTSYEQYF. The CDR3 DNA is TGTGCCAGCAGCGGGGGACTCCGCAGTACCTCCTACGAGCAGTACTTC. The V gene is TRBV5-4, the J gene TRBJ2-7; D is possibly TRBD2 (6 bases). CDR1 and CDR2 from the germline V gene are SGHNT and YYREEE (reference sequence). V dropped 4 bases and J dropped 0 bases, with 17 bases sitting between them. This CDR3 has 16 amino acids.

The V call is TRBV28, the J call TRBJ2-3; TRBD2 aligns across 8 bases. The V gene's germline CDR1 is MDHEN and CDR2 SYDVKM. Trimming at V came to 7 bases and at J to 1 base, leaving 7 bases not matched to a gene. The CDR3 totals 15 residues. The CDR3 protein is CASTQGLGRTDTQYF. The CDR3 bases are TGTGCCAGCACCCAGGGACTAGGTCGCACAGATACGCAGTATTTT.

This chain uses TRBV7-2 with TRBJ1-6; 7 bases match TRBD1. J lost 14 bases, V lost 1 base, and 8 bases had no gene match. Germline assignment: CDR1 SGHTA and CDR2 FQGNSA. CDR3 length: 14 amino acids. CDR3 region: CASSLGGTVLALHF. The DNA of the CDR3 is TGTGCCAGCAGCTTAGGGGGGACAGTCTTGGCCCTCCACTTT.

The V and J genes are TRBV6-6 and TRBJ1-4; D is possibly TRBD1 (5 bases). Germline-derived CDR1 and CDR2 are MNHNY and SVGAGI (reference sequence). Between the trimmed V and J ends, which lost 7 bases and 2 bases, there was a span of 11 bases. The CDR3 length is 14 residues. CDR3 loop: CASNQGFTNEKLFF. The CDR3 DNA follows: TGTGCCAGCAACCAGGGTTTCACTAATGAAAAACTGTTTTTT.

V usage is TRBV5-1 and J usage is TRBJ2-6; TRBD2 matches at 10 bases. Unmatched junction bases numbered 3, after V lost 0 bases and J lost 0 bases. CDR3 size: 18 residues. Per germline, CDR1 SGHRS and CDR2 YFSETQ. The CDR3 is CASSLVLAGASGANVLTF. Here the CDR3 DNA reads TGCGCCAGCAGCTTGGTTCTAGCGGGGGCCTCTGGGGCCAACGTCCTGACTTTC.